The 20 T cell receptor beta chains below were found in one sample sequenced in a study of shared clonotypes between healthy human individuals. Only in-frame clones appear in the TCRdb table, and some are missing; sequencing was by immunoSEQ multiplex PCR. Of a few million clones listed, approximately 95% are singletons. Specimen: naive CD4+ T cells from PBMCs. Subset defined: CD45RA+ positively selected. These receptors were obtained from a young man in good health. Some clones in this sample may be carry-over from other donors' samples.

As regards this clone: The sample has other DNA sequences that encode this CDR3 too. V and J are TRBV5-1 and TRBJ1-2; a weak D match, TRBD1 (5 bases). V was trimmed by 4 bases and J by 3 bases, leaving 10 bases between them. Germline V lookup: CDR1 SGHRS, CDR2 YFSETQ. The CDR3 is made up of 13 amino acids. The CDR3 loop reads CASSPDSYYGYTF. The CDR3 bases are TGCGCCAGCAGCCCTGACAGTTACTATGGCTACACCTTC.

This chain joins TRBV11-2 and TRBJ2-7, with D possibly called TRBD1 or TRBD2 (6 bases each). Trimming cost V 5 bases and J 3 bases, with 20 bases left between them. This CDR3 contains 16 residues. Germline values: CDR1 SGHAT, CDR2 FQNNGV. The CDR3 DNA reads as TGTGCCAGCAGCCTAATAGGAGGGCAGGGGTACTACGAGCAGTACTTC. Its protein product is CASSLIGGQGYYEQYF.

The chain links TRBV7-2 to TRBJ2-7, with D unclear. The CDR3 extends over 13 amino acids. Germline CDR1 and CDR2: SGHTA and FQGNSA. V was clipped by 1 base and J by 3 bases, with 7 bases between them. CDR3 in DNA: TGTGCCAGCAGCTTAGGCCCCTTCTACGAGCAGTACTTC. This encodes CASSLGPFYEQYF.

The J gene is TRBJ2-1, the V gene TRBV7-8; 13 bases match TRBD2. The CDR3 length is 17 residues. Trimming took 5 bases from V and 0 from J; bases not matched to a gene: 4. Per germline, CDR1 SGHVS and CDR2 FQNEAQ. The chain's CDR3 is CASSLGLAGASYNEQFF. CDR3 coding DNA: TGTGCCAGCAGCCTAGGACTAGCGGGGGCCTCCTACAATGAGCAGTTCTTC.

This clone turned up a few times. The chain is built from TRBV13 and TRBJ1-1; 7 bases map to TRBD1. The CDR3 sequence is 14 residues long. CDR1 PRHDT and CDR2 FYEKMQ come from the germline V gene (reference sequence). Unmatched junction bases numbered 7, after V lost 5 bases and J lost 4 bases. Here the CDR3 DNA reads TGTGCCAGCAGCGTACGACAGGGAGGCACTGAAGCTTTCTTT. Amino acid sequence: CASSVRQGGTEAFF.

V gene TRBV9 combines with J gene TRBJ2-7; no firm D call. V was pared by 0 bases and J by 2 bases, with 9 bases between. Germline CDR1 is SGDLS and CDR2 is YYNGEE. The CDR3 has 14 residues. The CDR3 region is CASSVDYGPYEQYF. CDR3 nucleotides: TGTGCCAGCAGCGTAGACTACGGTCCCTACGAGCAGTACTTC.

The chain links TRBV28 to TRBJ2-1, with D unclear. This CDR3 is built from 15 residues. Germline V lookup: CDR1 MDHEN, CDR2 SYDVKM. V was cut by 5 bases and J by 4 bases, with 15 bases left in between. CDR3 nucleotide sequence: TGTGCCAGCAGTCCCCCCGGGTCCGAATACAATGAGCAGTTCTTC. Its protein product is CASSPPGSEYNEQFF.

This sequence joins TRBV5-1 and TRBJ2-7, with D possibly TRBD1 on 5 matching bases. The germline V and J ends were trimmed by 3 bases and 1 base, with 11 bases remaining between them. Germline-derived CDR1 and CDR2 are SGHRS and YFSETQ. The CDR3 consists of 14 residues. CDR3 residues: CASSSQGGSYEQYF. As DNA, the CDR3 is TGCGCCAGCAGCTCCCAGGGTGGGTCCTACGAGCAGTACTTC.

The genes are TRBV5-1 and TRBJ1-1, with 10 bases identical to TRBD1. This CDR3 has 17 amino acids. Per germline, CDR1 SGHRS and CDR2 YFSETQ. After removal of 4 bases from V and 2 bases from J, the junction contained 11 bases not matched to a gene. The CDR3 sequence is CASSRAGTGVGNTEAFF. CDR3 coding DNA: TGCGCCAGCAGCCGGGCCGGGACAGGGGTTGGAAACACTGAAGCTTTCTTT.

The chain carries TRBV2 and TRBJ2-5; D remains unclear. CDR1 and CDR2 (germline): SNHLY, FYNNEI. There are 13 residues in the CDR3. Trimming stripped 4 bases from V and 2 bases from J, with 8 bases between. The CDR3 reads CASSGAPQETQYF. CDR3 DNA sequence: TGTGCCAGCAGTGGTGCACCGCAAGAGACCCAGTACTTC.

This clone was counted only a few times. V and J are TRBV6-6 and TRBJ2-1; no reliable D call. This CDR3 is built from 14 residues. CDR1 is MNHNY, CDR2 SVGAGI, per germline (reference sequence). V was cut by 4 bases and J by 4 bases, with 11 bases left in between. The CDR3 is CASSLTDVYNEQFF. The CDR3 bases are TGTGCCAGCAGTTTGACGGACGTTTACAATGAGCAGTTCTTC.

This rearrangement joins TRBV6-6 to TRBJ2-2, with no clear D. V lost 0 bases and J 7 bases, leaving 9 bases between the germline ends. Germline V CDR1 and CDR2: MNHNY, SVGAGI (reference sequence). CDR3 length: 14 residues. The CDR3 bases are TGTGCCAGCAGTTACTCTATCCGATACGGGGAGCTGTTTTTT. Protein product: CASSYSIRYGELFF.

CDR3 sequence reads: CAWSERTNGQYF. In DNA form, the CDR3 reads TGTGCCTGGAGCGAAAGAACGAATGGGCAGTACTTC. The chain links TRBV30 to TRBJ2-7, with D uncertain. V lost 3 bases to trimming and J lost 9 bases, with 15 bases between them. The length of the CDR3 is 12 residues. CDR1 and CDR2 (germline): GTSNPN, SVGIG (reference sequence).

This clone was seen a single time. The chain has TRBV7-2 and TRBJ1-1, with D possibly being TRBD1 (6 bases). V lost 5 bases and J lost 1, with 14 bases in between. This CDR3 spans 15 amino acids. Germline values: CDR1 SGHTA, CDR2 FQGNSA. The chain's CDR3 is CASSQTGTKNTEAFF. CDR3 bases: TGTGCCAGCAGCCAAACCGGGACAAAGAACACTGAAGCTTTCTTT. Using reference TRBV7-2 and TRBJ1-1 for the parts outside the CDR3, the full variable domain is GAGVSQSPSNKVTEKGKDVELRCDPISGHTALYWYRQSLGQGLEFLIYFQGNSAPDKSGLPSDRFSAERTGGSVSTLTIQRTQQEDSAVYLCASSQTGTKNTEAFFGQGTRLTVV.

The rearrangement uses TRBV6-5 and TRBJ2-7, with 7 bases matching TRBD1. Germline values: CDR1 MNHEY, CDR2 SVGAGI. The V and J ends lost 6 bases and 9 bases, in that order; junction bases with no gene match: 8. The CDR3 extends over 12 amino acids. The CDR3 bases are TGTGCCAGCAGCCCAGGGGGATTAGGGCAGTACTTC. This gives the protein CASSPGGLGQYF.

The table lists this clone with a count of one. The chain has TRBV5-1 and TRBJ2-1; 7 bases are shared with TRBD2. Germline CDR1 is SGHRS and CDR2 is YFSETQ. This CDR3 region has 15 residues. V was pared by 0 bases and J by 15 bases, with 15 bases of the junction left unmatched. The CDR3 spells CASSLGLAGDLMPFF. The CDR3 nucleotides read TGCGCCAGCAGCTTGGGTCTGGCGGGAGATTTAATGCCGTTCTTC. The full variable domain, in which reference TRBV5-1 and TRBJ2-1 provide the parts outside the CDR3, is KAGVTQTPRYLIKTRGQQVTLSCSPISGHRSVSWYQQTPGQGLQFLFEYFSETQRNKGNFPGRFSGRQFSNSRSEMNVSTLELGDSALYLCASSLGLAGDLMPFFGPGTRLTVL.

This chain links TRBV23-1 with TRBJ1-5; D is uncertain. TRBV23-1 is placed among ORFs of uncertain function. There are 14 residues in the CDR3. V was shortened by 0 bases and J by 7 bases, with 10 bases between the two germline ends. CDR3 in amino acids: CASSQSNLPQPQHF. Written as DNA, the CDR3 is TGCGCCAGCAGTCAATCGAACCTCCCCCAGCCCCAGCATTTT.

This sequence joins TRBV5-1 and TRBJ2-1; 7 nucleotides line up with TRBD1. Germline lookup yields CDR1 SGHRS and CDR2 YFSETQ. The J segment lost 7 bases and the V segment lost 4 bases, leaving 11 bases of the junction unmatched. This CDR3 comprises 15 residues. CDR3 region: CASSQRQGIRNEQFF. In nucleotides, the CDR3 is TGCGCCAGCAGCCAAAGACAGGGTATAAGGAATGAGCAGTTCTTC. Filled out from reference TRBV5-1 and TRBJ2-1, the complete variable domain reads KAGVTQTPRYLIKTRGQQVTLSCSPISGHRSVSWYQQTPGQGLQFLFEYFSETQRNKGNFPGRFSGRQFSNSRSEMNVSTLELGDSALYLCASSQRQGIRNEQFFGPGTRLTVL.

This chain links TRBV6-5 with TRBJ2-5; D is unresolved. The CDR3 consists of 13 residues. Germline V gene sequence: CDR1 MNHEY, CDR2 SVGAGI. V was trimmed by 6 bases and J by 5 bases, leaving 13 bases between them. The CDR3 DNA is TGTGCCAGCAGCCTACGCCCCGGGGAGACCCAGTACTTC. It yields the protein CASSLRPGETQYF.

The chain has TRBV9 and TRBJ1-2; D is perhaps TRBD1 (6 bases). Per germline, CDR1 SGDLS and CDR2 YYNGEE. The CDR3 extends over 13 amino acids. V lost 8 bases to trimming and J lost 1 base, with 12 bases between them. The DNA for the CDR3 is TGTGCCAGTCAGGGGTTAGGTAACTATGGCTACACCTTC. Protein: CASQGLGNYGYTF.